This TCR beta chain emerged from a study of cytomegalovirus exposure and HLA in healthy donors. Study conclusions and caveats: Specific recognition of CMV antigens was confirmed in vitro for three chains (all CMV-associated).

From germline, CDR1 is MDHEN and CDR2 SYDVKM. CDR3 length: 15 residues. V dropped 5 bases and J dropped 6; count of bases not matched to a gene: 6. The PCR employed 60 Vbeta primers together with 13 Jbeta primers. The repertoire was sequenced with immunoSEQ multiplex PCR; TCRdb's copy has only in-frame clones and lacks some. The table records some 90,000 clones, 82% of them present only once. Remarks on this clone: Its antigen is undetermined.

This TCR was sampled from a man aged 45 to 65 in good health and CMV-seronegative. What was sequenced was PBMCs. The chain has TRBV28 and TRBJ2-1; 11 bases are shared with TRBD2. The CDR3 sequence is CASSGVAGGLNEQFF. The CDR3 coding sequence is TGTGCCAGCAGTGGGGTAGCGGGAGGGCTCAATGAGCAGTTCTTC.